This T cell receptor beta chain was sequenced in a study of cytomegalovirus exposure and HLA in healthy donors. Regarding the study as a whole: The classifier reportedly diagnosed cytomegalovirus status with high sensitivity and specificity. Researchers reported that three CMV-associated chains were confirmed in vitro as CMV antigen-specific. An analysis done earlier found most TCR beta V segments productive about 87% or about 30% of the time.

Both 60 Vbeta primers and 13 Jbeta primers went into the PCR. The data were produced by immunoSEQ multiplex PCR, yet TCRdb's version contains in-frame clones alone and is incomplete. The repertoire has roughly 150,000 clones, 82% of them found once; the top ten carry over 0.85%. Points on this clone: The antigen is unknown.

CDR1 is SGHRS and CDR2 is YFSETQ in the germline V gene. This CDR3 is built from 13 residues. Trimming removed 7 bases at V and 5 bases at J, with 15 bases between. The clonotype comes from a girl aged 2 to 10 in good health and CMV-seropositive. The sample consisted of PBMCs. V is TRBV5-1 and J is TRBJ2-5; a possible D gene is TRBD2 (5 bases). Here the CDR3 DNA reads TGCGCCAGCCGAGTCCTAGCCCCCGAGACCCAGTACTTC. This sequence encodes CASRVLAPETQYF.